The clone carrying this TCR beta chain was counted once. The germline V gene has CDR1 SGHTA and CDR2 FQGNSA. The length of the CDR3 is 15 residues. The V end was cut by 5 bases, the J end by 0 bases, with 13 bases between. The data were obtained in a study of blood T cell repertoires in COVID-19. Looking at the study overall: Italy, Spain and the United States were the sources of the convalescent and acute COVID-19 samples.

Sequencing used immunoSEQ multiplex PCR; TCRdb keeps in-frame clones, though not all of them. Here the sample spans roughly 130,000 clones, under 95% being singletons. This chain links TRBV7-2 with TRBJ2-5; no firm D call. Material: peripheral blood. This receptor was obtained from a man aged 50 or older with active COVID-19. As DNA, the CDR3 is TGTGCCAGCAGCCCCCCCGTTTTCTACCAAGAGACCCAGTACTTC. Amino acid sequence: CASSPPVFYQETQYF.